This TCR beta chain was profiled in a study of control samples from healthy donors and cancer patients. Sequenced by immunoSEQ multiplex PCR; TCRdb stores in-frame clones only, minus some. The table has some 410,000 clones, 80% to 95% seen once. The CDR3 has 15 amino acids. V gave up 4 bases and J gave up 7 bases; unmatched junction bases: 9. Germline V gene lookup returns CDR1 SGDLS and CDR2 YYNGEE. V usage is TRBV9 and J usage is TRBJ1-2, with TRBD1 identical over 11 bases. The source of this sequence is a man aged 40-55 years with head and neck cancer. The specimen sequenced was PBMCs. For the CDR3, the DNA is TGTGCCAGCAGCCCCAGGGACAGGGGGGTCGTTGGCTACACCTTC. Amino acid sequence: CASSPRDRGVVGYTF.